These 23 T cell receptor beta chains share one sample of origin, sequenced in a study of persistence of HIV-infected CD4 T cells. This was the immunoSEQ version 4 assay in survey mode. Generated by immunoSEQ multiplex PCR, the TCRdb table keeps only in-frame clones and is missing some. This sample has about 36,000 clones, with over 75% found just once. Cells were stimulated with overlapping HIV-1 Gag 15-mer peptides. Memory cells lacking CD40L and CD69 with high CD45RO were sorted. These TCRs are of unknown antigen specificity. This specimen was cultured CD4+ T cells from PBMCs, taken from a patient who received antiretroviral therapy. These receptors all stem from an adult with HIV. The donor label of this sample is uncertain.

CDR3 region: CASSYVGGDNNEQFF. The CDR3 bases are TGTGCCAGCAGCTACGTCGGGGGGGATAACAATGAGCAGTTCTTC. The chain has TRBV5-4 and TRBJ2-1, with 8 nucleotides matching TRBD2. Per germline, CDR1 SGHNT and CDR2 YYREEE (reference sequence). J gave up 5 bases and V 3 bases, and 7 bases lay outside the gene matches. CDR3 size: 15 residues.

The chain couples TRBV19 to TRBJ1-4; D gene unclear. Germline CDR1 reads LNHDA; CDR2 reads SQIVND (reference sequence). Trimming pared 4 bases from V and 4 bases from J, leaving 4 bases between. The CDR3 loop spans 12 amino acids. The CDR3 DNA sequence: TGTGCCAGTAGTAGGCTTAATGAAAAACTGTTTTTT. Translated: CASSRLNEKLFF.

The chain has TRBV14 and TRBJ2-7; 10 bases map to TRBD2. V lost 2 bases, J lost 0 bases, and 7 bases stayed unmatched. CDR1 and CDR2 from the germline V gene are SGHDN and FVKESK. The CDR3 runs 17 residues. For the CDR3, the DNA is TGTGCCAGCAGCCAATCACCGGGGACTAGCGCCTCCTACGAGCAGTACTTC. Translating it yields CASSQSPGTSASYEQYF.

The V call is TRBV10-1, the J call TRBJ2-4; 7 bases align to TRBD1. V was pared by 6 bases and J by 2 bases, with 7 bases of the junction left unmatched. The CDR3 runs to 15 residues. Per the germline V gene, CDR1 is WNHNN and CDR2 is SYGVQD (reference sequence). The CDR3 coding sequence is TGCGCCAGCAGCGAAACAGGGGCTCCCAAAAACATTCAGTACTTC. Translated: CASSETGAPKNIQYF.

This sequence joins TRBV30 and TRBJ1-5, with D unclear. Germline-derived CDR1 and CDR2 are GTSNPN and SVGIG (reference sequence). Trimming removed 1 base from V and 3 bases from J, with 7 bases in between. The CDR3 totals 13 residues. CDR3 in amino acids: CAWSGALNQPQHF. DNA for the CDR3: TGTGCCTGGAGTGGGGCCCTCAATCAGCCCCAGCATTTT.

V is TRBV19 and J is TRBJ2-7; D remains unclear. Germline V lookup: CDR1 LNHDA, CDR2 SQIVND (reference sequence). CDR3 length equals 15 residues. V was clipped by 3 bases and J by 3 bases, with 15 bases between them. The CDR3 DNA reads TGTGCCAGTAGTATTAATTGGTCCCCAAACTACGAGCAGTACTTC. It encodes CASSINWSPNYEQYF.

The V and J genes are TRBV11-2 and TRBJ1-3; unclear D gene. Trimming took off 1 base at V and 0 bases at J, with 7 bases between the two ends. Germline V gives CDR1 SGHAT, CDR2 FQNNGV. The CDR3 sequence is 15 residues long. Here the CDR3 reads CASSLGGHSGNTIYF. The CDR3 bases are TGTGCCAGCAGCTTAGGGGGTCACTCTGGAAACACCATATATTTT.

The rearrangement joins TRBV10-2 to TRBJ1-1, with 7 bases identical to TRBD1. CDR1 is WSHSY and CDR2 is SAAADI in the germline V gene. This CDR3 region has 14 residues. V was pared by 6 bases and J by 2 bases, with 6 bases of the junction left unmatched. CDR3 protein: CASRRTGLNTEAFF. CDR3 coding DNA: TGCGCCAGCAGACGGACAGGATTAAACACTGAAGCTTTCTTT.

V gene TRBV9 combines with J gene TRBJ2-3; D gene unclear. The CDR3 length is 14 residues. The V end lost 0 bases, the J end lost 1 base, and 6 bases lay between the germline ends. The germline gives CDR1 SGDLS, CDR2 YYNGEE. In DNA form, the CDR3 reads TGTGCCAGCAGCGTAGGGCAGGGCACAGATACGCAGTATTTT. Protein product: CASSVGQGTDTQYF.

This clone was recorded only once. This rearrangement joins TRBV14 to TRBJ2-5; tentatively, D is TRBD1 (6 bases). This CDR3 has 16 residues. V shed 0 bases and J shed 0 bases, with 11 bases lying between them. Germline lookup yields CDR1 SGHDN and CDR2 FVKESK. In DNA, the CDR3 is TGTGCCAGCAGCCAAGAAAGGGGGAGTAACCAAGAGACCCAGTACTTC. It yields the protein CASSQERGSNQETQYF.

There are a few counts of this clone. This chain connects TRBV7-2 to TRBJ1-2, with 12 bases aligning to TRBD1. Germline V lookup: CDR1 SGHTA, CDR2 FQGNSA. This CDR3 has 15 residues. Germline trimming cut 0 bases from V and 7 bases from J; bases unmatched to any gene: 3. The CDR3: CASSLAGTGGGGYTF. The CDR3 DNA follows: TGTGCCAGCAGCTTAGCCGGGACAGGGGGCGGTGGCTACACCTTC.

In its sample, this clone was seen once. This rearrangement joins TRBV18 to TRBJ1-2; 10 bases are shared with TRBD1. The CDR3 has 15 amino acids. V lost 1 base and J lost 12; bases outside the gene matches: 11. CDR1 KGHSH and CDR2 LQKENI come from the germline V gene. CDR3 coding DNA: TGTGCCAGCTCACCACTTCGACAGGGGGCGCTTATCGACACCTTC. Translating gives CASSPLRQGALIDTF.

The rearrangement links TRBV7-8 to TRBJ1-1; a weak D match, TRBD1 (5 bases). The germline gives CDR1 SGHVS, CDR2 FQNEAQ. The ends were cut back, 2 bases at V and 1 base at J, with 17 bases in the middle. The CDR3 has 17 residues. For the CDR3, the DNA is TGTGCCAGCAGCTTAATGGGTGGGTGGGGGACGAACACTGAAGCTTTCTTT. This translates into CASSLMGGWGTNTEAFF.

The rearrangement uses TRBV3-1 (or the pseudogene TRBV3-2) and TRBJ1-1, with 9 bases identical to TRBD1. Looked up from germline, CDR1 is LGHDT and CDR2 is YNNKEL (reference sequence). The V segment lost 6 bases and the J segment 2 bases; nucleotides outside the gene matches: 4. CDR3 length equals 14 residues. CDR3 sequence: CASSWDRANTEAFF. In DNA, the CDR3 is TGTGCCAGCAGTTGGGACAGGGCAAACACTGAAGCTTTCTTT.

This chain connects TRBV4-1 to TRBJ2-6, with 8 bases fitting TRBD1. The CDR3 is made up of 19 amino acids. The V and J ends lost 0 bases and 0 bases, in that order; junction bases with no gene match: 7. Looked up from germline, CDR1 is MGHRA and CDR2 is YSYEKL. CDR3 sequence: CASSQDRTGHASGANVLTF. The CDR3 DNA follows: TGCGCCAGCAGCCAAGATCGGACAGGGCATGCCTCTGGGGCCAACGTCCTGACTTTC.

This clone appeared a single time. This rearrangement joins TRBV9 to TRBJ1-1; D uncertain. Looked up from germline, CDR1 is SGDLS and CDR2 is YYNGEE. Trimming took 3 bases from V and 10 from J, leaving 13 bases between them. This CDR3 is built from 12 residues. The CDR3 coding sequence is TGTGCCAGCAGCGGGGAGGGTATCACAGCTTTCTTT. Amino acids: CASSGEGITAFF.

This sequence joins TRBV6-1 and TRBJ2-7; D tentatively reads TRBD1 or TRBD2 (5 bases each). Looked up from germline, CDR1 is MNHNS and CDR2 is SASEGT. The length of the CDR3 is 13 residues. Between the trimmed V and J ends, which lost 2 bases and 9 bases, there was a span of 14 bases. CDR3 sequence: CASSEYRGRAQYF. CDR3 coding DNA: TGTGCCAGCAGTGAATATAGGGGACGAGCGCAGTACTTC.

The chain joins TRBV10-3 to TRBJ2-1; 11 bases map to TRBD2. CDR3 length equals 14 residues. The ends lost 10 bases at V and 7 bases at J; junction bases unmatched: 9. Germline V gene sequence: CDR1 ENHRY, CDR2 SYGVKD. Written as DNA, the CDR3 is TGTGCCACCCAGACTAGCGGGGTTGCAAATGAGCAGTTCTTC. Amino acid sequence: CATQTSGVANEQFF.

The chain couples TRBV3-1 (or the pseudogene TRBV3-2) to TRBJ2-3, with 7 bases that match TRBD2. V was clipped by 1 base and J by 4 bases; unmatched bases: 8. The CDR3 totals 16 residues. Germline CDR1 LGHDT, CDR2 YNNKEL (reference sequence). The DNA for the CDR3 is TGTGCCAGCAGCCAAGGACGTGGACTAGAGGCAGATACGCAGTATTTT. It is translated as CASSQGRGLEADTQYF.

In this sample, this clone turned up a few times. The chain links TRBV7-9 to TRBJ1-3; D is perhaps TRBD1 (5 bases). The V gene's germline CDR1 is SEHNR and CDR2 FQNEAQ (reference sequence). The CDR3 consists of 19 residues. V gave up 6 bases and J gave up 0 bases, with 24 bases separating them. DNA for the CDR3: TGTGCCAGCAGTCAACCCACCGACAGAAACCGACCCTCTGGAAACACCATATATTTT. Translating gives CASSQPTDRNRPSGNTIYF. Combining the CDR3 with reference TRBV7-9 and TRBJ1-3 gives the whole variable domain DTGVSQNPRHKITKRGQNVTFRCDPISEHNRLYWYRQTLGQGPEFLTYFQNEAQLEKSRLLSDRFSAERPKGSFSTLEIQRTEQGDSAMYLCASSQPTDRNRPSGNTIYFGEGSWLTVV.

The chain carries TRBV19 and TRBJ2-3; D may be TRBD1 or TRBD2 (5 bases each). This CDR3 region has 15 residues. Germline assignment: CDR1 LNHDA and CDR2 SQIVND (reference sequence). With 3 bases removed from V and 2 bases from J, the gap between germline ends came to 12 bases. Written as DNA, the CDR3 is TGTGCCAGTAGTATGAGTCCAGGGACCACAGATACGCAGTATTTT. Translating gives CASSMSPGTTDTQYF.

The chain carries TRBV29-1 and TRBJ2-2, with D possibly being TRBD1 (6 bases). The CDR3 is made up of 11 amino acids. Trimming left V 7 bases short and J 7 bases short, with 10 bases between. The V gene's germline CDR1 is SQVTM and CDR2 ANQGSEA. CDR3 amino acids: CSAQGNGELFF. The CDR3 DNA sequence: TGCAGCGCTCAGGGGAACGGGGAGCTGTTTTTT.

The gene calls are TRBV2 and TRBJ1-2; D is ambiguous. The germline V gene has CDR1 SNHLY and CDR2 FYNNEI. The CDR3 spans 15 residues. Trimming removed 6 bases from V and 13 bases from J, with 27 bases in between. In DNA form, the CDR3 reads TGTGCCAGCAGGGAGACGGATACCAGTTATGGAAGGCCCACCTTC. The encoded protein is CASRETDTSYGRPTF.